A selection of T cell receptor beta chains follows, all from one sample in a study of cytomegalovirus exposure and HLA in healthy donors. Data came from immunoSEQ multiplex PCR; TCRdb stores just in-frame clones and leaves some out. Of about 200,000 clones listed, approximately 80% were seen once; the top ten hold 0.075% to 0.1%. Sample: PBMCs. These receptors were taken from a boy younger than 10 in good health and CMV-seronegative. Each CDR3 is given with its conserved first and last residue. The D gene is left open where the match is weak. Clone size is stated in some rows and not others, as once, few, many or a class when expanded.

>TRBV29-1|.|.|TRBJ2-1
TGCAGCGTTGAACTCTACAATGAGCAGTTCTTC
CSVELYNEQFF
>TRBV29-1|.|.|TRBJ2-5
TGCAGCGTTGAAGATAGGGGGACCCGGGAGACCCAGTACTTC
CSVEDRGTRETQYF
>TRBV13|.|.|TRBJ1-1
TGTGCCAGCAGAGTAGTGCCACCTGTGAACACTGAAGCTTTCTTT
CASRVVPPVNTEAFF
>TRBV7-2|once|.|TRBJ1-2
TGTGCCAGCAGCTTAGGGGTGACAACTAACTATGGCTACACCTTC
CASSLGVTTNYGYTF
>TRBV4-1|.|.|TRBJ1-2
TGCGCCAGCAGCGATGGGGGGAGGGAGGGCGACTATGGCTACACCTTC
CASSDGGREGDYGYTF
>TRBV30|.|.|TRBJ2-7
TGTGCCTGGAGTGTAGGCGGGGGCACCTACGAGCAGTACTTC
CAWSVGGGTYEQYF
>TRBV6-5|.|TRBD1|TRBJ2-7
TGTGCCAGCAAACCGAACAGGGGTCCCTACGAGCAGTACTTC
CASKPNRGPYEQYF
>TRBV5-1|.|.|TRBJ2-1
TGCGCCAGCAGCTTGGTTCGGAGCACATACTACAATGAGCAGTTCTTC
CASSLVRSTYYNEQFF
>TRBV12-5|.|.|TRBJ2-3
TGTGCTAGTGGTCCCTCGCGGGATACGCAGTATTTT
CASGPSRDTQYF
>TRBV6-5|.|.|TRBJ2-7
TGTGCCAGCAGGAGAACCGTCTTAAGCGAGCAGTACTTC
CASRRTVLSEQYF
>TRBV4-3|.|.|TRBJ1-5
TGCGCCAGCAGCCAAGACAGGGATAGCAATCAGCCCCAGCATTTT
CASSQDRDSNQPQHF
>TRBV6-1|.|TRBD2|TRBJ2-1
TGTGCCAGCAGTGCACCGGGACTATACAATGAGCAGTTCTTC
CASSAPGLYNEQFF
>TRBV2|.|TRBD1|TRBJ1-2
TGTGCCAGCAGGGGGGACAGCCTAATTGGCTACACCTTC
CASRGDSLIGYTF
>TRBV7-9|.|.|TRBJ2-5
TGTGCCAGCAGCTTAGCTGGAGGTGGAGAGACCCAGTACTTC
CASSLAGGGETQYF
>TRBV30|.|.|TRBJ1-2
TGTGCCTGGAGGGAACCGACAGACTTGGCCTATGGCTACACCTTC
CAWREPTDLAYGYTF
>TRBV7-2|.|.|TRBJ1-1
TGTGCCAGCAGCTTAGCGGCGGGGACTGAAGCTTTCTTT
CASSLAAGTEAFF
>TRBV5-6|.|.|TRBJ1-1
TGTGCCAGCAGCGGAAACGATTTGGACAGTGATGCTATTGGGACTGAAGCTTTCTTT
CASSGNDLDSDAIGTEAFF
>TRBV4-1|.|.|TRBJ1-2
TGCGCCAGCAGCCCCGTCAAGGACTCGGGTGGCTACACCTTC
CASSPVKDSGGYTF
>TRBV4-3|.|.|TRBJ1-3
TGCGCCAGCAGCCCCTGGCAGGGCGCTGGAAACACCATATATTTT
CASSPWQGAGNTIYF
>TRBV7-8|.|.|TRBJ1-2
TGTGCCAGCAGCTTAAGGGCCCTAGGGGATGGCTACACCTTC
CASSLRALGDGYTF
>TRBV25-1|.|TRBD2|TRBJ2-1
TGTGCCAGCAGAGATCGTAGCGGGACGTACAATGAGCAGTTCTTC
CASRDRSGTYNEQFF
>TRBV29-1|.|.|TRBJ2-3
TGCAGCGTTGCTTTGGTCAGGGGTGCGCAGTATTTT
CSVALVRGAQYF
>TRBV7-9|.|.|TRBJ1-3
TGTGCCAGCAGGTCAGGGGCACCTTACTCTGGAAACACCATATATTTT
CASRSGAPYSGNTIYF
>TRBV30|.|.|TRBJ1-3
TGTGCCTGGTCCAAGGGAGGTGGAAACACCATATATTTT
CAWSKGGGNTIYF
>TRBV6-5|.|.|TRBJ2-1
TGTGCCAGCAGTTCGGGTACGGTCTATGAGCAGTTCTTC
CASSSGTVYEQFF
>TRBV21-1|once|.|TRBJ1-2
TGTGCCAGCAGCAAAGCCCGCTATGGCTACACCTTC
CASSKARYGYTF
>TRBV6-5|few|.|TRBJ1-1
TGTGCCAGCAGTACTTTACCCGACACTGAAGCTTTCTTT
CASSTLPDTEAFF
>TRBV7-9|once|.|TRBJ2-1
TGTTCCAGCAGATACCCTCCCAGGGGCCCCCGTTACAATGAGCAGTTCTTC
CSSRYPPRGPRYNEQFF
>TRBV5-6|.|.|TRBJ2-7
TGTGCCAGCAGCCCCGAGGGCCGGGAGCAGTACTTC
CASSPEGREQYF
>TRBV10-1|.|.|TRBJ2-1
TGCGCCAGCAGAAGGGACACGGAGGTGAACAATGAGCAGTTCTTC
CASRRDTEVNNEQFF
>TRBV4-2|.|.|TRBJ2-3
TGTGCCAGCAGCCAAGAAAGACTAGACATAGATACGCAGTATTTT
CASSQERLDIDTQYF
>TRBV7-9|once|.|TRBJ2-1
TGTGCCAGCAGCTTCACCTACAATGAGCAGTTCTTC
CASSFTYNEQFF
>TRBV7-9|.|.|TRBJ1-1
TGTGCCAGCAGCTTATCTCAGACACTGAACACTGAAGCTTTCTTT
CASSLSQTLNTEAFF
>TRBV2|.|.|TRBJ2-7
TGTGCCAGCAGTGTGCAGGACAAGAAGTACTTC
CASSVQDKKYF
>TRBV10-1|.|.|TRBJ1-2
TGCGCCAGCAGTGACGCGGACTATGGCTACACCTTC
CASSDADYGYTF
>TRBV7-6|.|TRBD2|TRBJ2-7
TGTGCCAGCAGCCCGGAGGTAGCGGGCGAGCAGTACTTC
CASSPEVAGEQYF
>TRBV30|.|TRBD1|TRBJ1-4
TGTGCCTGGAGGCATCAAACAGGGGCAAGGGGGAAACTGTTTTTT
CAWRHQTGARGKLFF
>TRBV29-1|.|TRBD1|TRBJ2-1
TGCAGCGTTGGGGACAGTTACAATGAGCAGTTCTTC
CSVGDSYNEQFF
>TRBV18|.|.|TRBJ1-5
TGTGCCAGCTCACCACGGGCAGGCCAGAATCAGCCCCAGCATTTT
CASSPRAGQNQPQHF
>TRBV14|.|TRBD2|TRBJ2-5
TGTGCCAGCAGCCCGCCCGGACTAGCCCTTGAAGAGACCCAGTACTTC
CASSPPGLALEETQYF
>TRBV4-2|once|.|TRBJ2-7
TGTGCCAGCAGCCAAGGGGCAGCCGATTTATCCTACGAGCAGTACTTC
CASSQGAADLSYEQYF
>TRBV20-1|.|.|TRBJ2-7
TGCAGTGCTAGAAAGCGAGACGAGCAGTACTTC
CSARKRDEQYF
>TRBV30|.|TRBD1|TRBJ1-2
TGTGCCTGGAGTGGGGACAGGGATTATGGCTACACCTTC
CAWSGDRDYGYTF
>TRBV13|.|TRBD2|TRBJ2-4
TGTGCCAGCAGCTTAGCATCGGGGGGGCCGGCCAAAAACATTCAGTACTTC
CASSLASGGPAKNIQYF
>TRBV2|.|TRBD1|TRBJ2-7
TGTGCCAGCAGCAAAAACCGGGACAGCTCCTACGAGCAGTACTTC
CASSKNRDSSYEQYF
>TRBV18|.|.|TRBJ1-1
TGTGCCAGCTCACCTCCCCCGTACACTGAAGCTTTCTTT
CASSPPPYTEAFF
>TRBV7-9|.|TRBD2|TRBJ2-5
TGTGCCAGCAGCTCACTAGCGGCCCAAGAGACCCAGTACTTC
CASSSLAAQETQYF